The 25 T cell receptor beta chains reported below all come from one sample, sequenced in a study of control samples from healthy donors and cancer patients. Sequencing was performed with immunoSEQ multiplex PCR; in TCRdb, only in-frame clones are kept and a portion is missing. The sample has about 120,000 clones; 93% are singletons. What was sequenced was blood. The source is a man under 40 in good health.

The chain couples TRBV9 to TRBJ2-5; D might be TRBD2 (5 bases). V was trimmed by 0 bases and J by 1 base, leaving 7 bases between them. This CDR3 is built from 14 residues. In germline, CDR1 is SGDLS, CDR2 YYNGEE. CDR3 DNA: TGTGCCAGCAGCGTAGATCGGGGCCAAGAGACCCAGTACTTC. This encodes CASSVDRGQETQYF.

This sequence joins TRBV20-1 and TRBJ1-2, with D unclear. Deletions cut 6 bases from V and 8 bases from J, with 10 bases between. This CDR3 contains 10 residues. Germline V lookup: CDR1 DFQATT, CDR2 SNEGSKA (reference sequence). The DNA of the CDR3 is TGCAGTGCCCTTGAAGGAGGCTACACCTTC. This translates into CSALEGGYTF.

The chain couples TRBV5-4 to TRBJ2-1; TRBD2 might be the D (6 bases). This CDR3 contains 13 residues. The V end lost 4 bases, the J end lost 6 bases, and 11 bases lay between the germline ends. From germline, CDR1 is SGHNT and CDR2 YYREEE (reference sequence). The CDR3 DNA reads as TGTGCCAGCAGCCAGGGACTTGCCAATGAGCAGTTCTTC. Residues: CASSQGLANEQFF. The full variable domain, with the rest looked up from reference TRBV5-4 and TRBJ2-1, is ETGVTQSPTHLIKTRGQQVTLRCSSQSGHNTVSWYQQALGQGPQFIFQYYREEENGRGNFPPRFSGLQFPNYSSELNVNALELDDSALYLCASSQGLANEQFFGPGTRLTVL.

A few counts support this clone. The chain uses TRBV6-1 and TRBJ2-3, with D perhaps being TRBD1 or TRBD2 (5 bases each). V dropped 2 bases and J dropped 5 bases, with 11 bases sitting between them. Germline V gives CDR1 MNHNS, CDR2 SASEGT. The CDR3 consists of 14 residues. CDR3 in DNA: TGTGCCAGCAGTGAACAGGGAGAGGTAGATACGCAGTATTTT. It yields the protein CASSEQGEVDTQYF.

The chain carries TRBV19 and TRBJ1-1; D gene ambiguous. The ends were cut back, 5 bases at V and 2 bases at J, with 15 bases in the middle. CDR1 LNHDA and CDR2 SQIVND come from the germline V gene (reference sequence). The CDR3 is 15 residues long. The CDR3 sequence is CASSVEVRENTEAFF. The CDR3 DNA follows: TGTGCCAGTAGTGTGGAGGTGCGAGAAAACACTGAAGCTTTCTTT.

The CDR3 is CASSLDYNEQFF. The CDR3, as DNA: TGTGCCAGCAGTCTCGACTACAATGAGCAGTTCTTC. The chain is built from TRBV12-3 or TRBV12-4 and TRBJ2-1; D unresolved. The CDR3 covers 12 residues. V lost 5 bases to trimming and J lost 3 bases, with 5 bases between them.

The genes are TRBV5-1 and TRBJ1-4, with TRBD1 identical over 8 bases. V shed 3 bases, J shed 8 bases, and the junction held 6 bases outside the gene matches. The CDR3 has 14 amino acids. Germline values: CDR1 SGHRS, CDR2 YFSETQ. The CDR3 coding sequence is TGCGCCAGCAGCTCGACAGGGGCGGAGGAAAAACTGTTTTTT. It specifies CASSSTGAEEKLFF.

The genes are TRBV10-3 and TRBJ2-2; 10 bases map to TRBD1. Germline V CDR1 and CDR2: ENHRY, SYGVKD. The CDR3 totals 14 residues. Trimming cost V 6 bases and J 7 bases; bases outside gene matches: 5. As DNA, the CDR3 is TGTGCCATCAGGACAGGGGGCGAAATCGGGGAGCTGTTTTTT. It encodes CAIRTGGEIGELFF.

J is TRBJ2-7 and V is TRBV18; 9 bases align to TRBD1. V trimming: 6 bases; J trimming: 5 bases; junction bases outside the gene matches: 2. Germline assignment: CDR1 KGHSH and CDR2 LQKENI. This CDR3 region has 12 residues. The CDR3 region is CASSRDRDEQYF. In DNA form, the CDR3 reads TGTGCCAGCTCTCGGGACAGGGACGAGCAGTACTTC.

V is TRBV4-1 and J is TRBJ1-3, with 7 bases that match TRBD1. Per the germline V gene, CDR1 is MGHRA and CDR2 is YSYEKL. V dropped 3 bases and J dropped 11; count of bases not matched to a gene: 10. The CDR3 has 14 residues. The CDR3 region has the DNA TGCGCCAGCAGCCAGAGAGCCGGGACAGAGTCCATATATTTT. Residues: CASSQRAGTESIYF.

The rearrangement links TRBV9 to TRBJ1-5; 9 positions agree with TRBD1. There are 13 residues in the CDR3. The germline V gene encodes CDR1 SGDLS and CDR2 YYNGEE. The junction had 3 bases not matched to a gene; V was cut back by 8 bases and J by 3 bases. CDR3 in amino acids: CASGTGINQPQHF. The CDR3 coding sequence is TGTGCCAGTGGGACAGGGATCAATCAGCCCCAGCATTTT.

The rearrangement links TRBV30 to TRBJ1-5, with no clear D. Trimming took 1 base from V and 3 from J, leaving 7 bases between them. CDR1 GTSNPN and CDR2 SVGIG come from the germline V gene (reference sequence). The length of the CDR3 is 13 residues. In DNA form, the CDR3 reads TGTGCCTGGAGTGGCGGCCTCAATCAGCCCCAGCATTTT. Encoded protein: CAWSGGLNQPQHF.

CDR3 sequence reads: CATAAREGGGSRDTQYF. CDR3 DNA sequence: TGTGCCACCGCGGCCCGGGAGGGCGGGGGATCTAGAGATACGCAGTATTTT. V is TRBV27 and J is TRBJ2-3; TRBD2 agrees at 8 bases. The CDR3 has 17 amino acids. J lost 5 bases, V lost 10 bases, and 20 bases had no gene match. Germline V CDR1 and CDR2: MNHEY, SMNVEV (reference sequence).

This chain uses TRBV7-9 with TRBJ1-2; 9 bases are shared with TRBD1. The germline V gene has CDR1 SEHNR and CDR2 FQNEAQ (reference sequence). After removal of 0 bases from V and 8 bases from J, the junction contained 1 base not matched to a gene. This CDR3 has 13 residues. CDR3 in DNA: TGTGCCAGCAGCTTAGCGACAGGGGGAGGCTACACCTTC. Protein product: CASSLATGGGYTF.

The chain is built from TRBV11-2 and TRBJ1-4; D unclear. Trimming left V 0 bases short and J 8 bases short, with 7 bases between. Germline loops: CDR1 SGHAT, CDR2 FQNNGV. The CDR3 covers 13 residues. CDR3 sequence reads: CASSLERSEKLFF. In DNA, the CDR3 is TGTGCCAGCAGCTTAGAGAGGAGCGAAAAACTGTTTTTT.

J is TRBJ1-5 and V is TRBV28; 7 bases match TRBD1. V lost 5 bases to trimming and J lost 0 bases; unmatched junction nucleotides: 13. CDR3 size: 18 residues. The germline gives CDR1 MDHEN, CDR2 SYDVKM. The CDR3, as DNA: TGTGCCAGCAGTAGACAGGGAACATGGGATAATAGCAATCAGCCCCAGCATTTT. It yields the protein CASSRQGTWDNSNQPQHF. Full variable domain (missing parts from reference TRBV28 and TRBJ1-5): DVKVTQSSRYLVKRTGEKVFLECVQDMDHENMFWYRQDPGLGLRLIYFSYDVKMKEKGDIPEGYSVSREKKERFSLILESASTNQTSMYLCASSRQGTWDNSNQPQHFGDGTRLSIL.

This clone showed up just a few times. V gene TRBV25-1 combines with J gene TRBJ1-3; no clear D. The CDR3 covers 13 residues. Germline CDR1 MGHDK, CDR2 SYGVNS. As DNA, the CDR3 is TGTGCGGCCGGGTCGGCCTCTGGAAACACCATATATTTT. Translating gives CAAGSASGNTIYF.

The genes are TRBV5-5 and TRBJ1-4; 8 positions agree with TRBD1. The CDR3 extends over 14 amino acids. Germline-derived CDR1 and CDR2 are SGHKS and YYEKEE (reference sequence). Germline trimming cut 4 bases from V and 5 bases from J; bases unmatched to any gene: 4. The CDR3 region has the DNA TGTGCCAGCAGCAGACAGGGGACAAATGAAAAACTGTTTTTT. The encoded protein is CASSRQGTNEKLFF.

This sequence joins TRBV7-9 and TRBJ1-1; D not resolved. The CDR3 consists of 14 residues. In germline, CDR1 is SEHNR, CDR2 FQNEAQ (reference sequence). Trimming pared 6 bases from V and 0 bases from J, leaving 11 bases between. DNA of the CDR3: TGTGCCAGCAGGCTTCCTCTGATGAACACTGAAGCTTTCTTT. Amino acids: CASRLPLMNTEAFF.

The gene calls are TRBV5-5 and TRBJ2-1; TRBD2 matches at 7 bases. V dropped 2 bases and J dropped 4; count of bases not matched to a gene: 9. CDR1 and CDR2 from the germline V gene are SGHKS and YYEKEE (reference sequence). This CDR3 has 16 amino acids. CDR3 bases: TGTGCCAGCAGCTTTAGGCTAGCGGAACCTTACAATGAGCAGTTCTTC. Translated, it gives CASSFRLAEPYNEQFF.

This chain uses TRBV24-1 with TRBJ2-3; D ambiguous. V was cut by 0 bases and J by 3 bases, with 9 bases left in between. The length of the CDR3 is 15 residues. The germline CDR1 and CDR2 sequences are KGHDR and SFDVKD. The CDR3 nucleotides read TGTGCCACCAGTGATTTGGCCCAAGAGACAGATACGCAGTATTTT. It codes for CATSDLAQETDTQYF.

The chain combines TRBV27 with TRBJ1-3, with D perhaps matching TRBD1 (5 bases). The CDR3 covers 13 residues. With 3 bases removed from V and 3 bases from J, the gap between germline ends came to 6 bases. Germline CDR1 reads MNHEY; CDR2 reads SMNVEV (reference sequence). This chain's CDR3 is CASSFQGGNTIYF. The CDR3 bases are TGTGCCAGCAGTTTCCAGGGTGGAAACACCATATATTTT.

This chain links TRBV4-2 with TRBJ1-1; 8 nucleotides match TRBD1. This CDR3 has 17 residues. Germline CDR1 LGHNA, CDR2 YNFKEQ. J gave up 5 bases and V 0 bases, and 11 bases lay outside the gene matches. CDR3 sequence reads: CASSQERGRQGLTEAFF. CDR3 DNA sequence: TGTGCCAGCAGCCAAGAAAGGGGAAGACAGGGGTTGACTGAAGCTTTCTTT.

There are a few counts of this clone. V usage is TRBV9 and J usage is TRBJ1-1; 7 bases are a match to TRBD1. The J segment lost 2 bases and the V segment lost 0 bases, leaving 7 bases of the junction unmatched. This CDR3 comprises 16 residues. In germline, CDR1 is SGDLS, CDR2 YYNGEE. The CDR3 DNA reads TGTGCCAGCAGCGTAGACCCCCAGGGGGTTAACACTGAAGCTTTCTTT. It codes for CASSVDPQGVNTEAFF.

On this clone: Within the sample, other DNA sequences also encode this same CDR3. This chain links TRBV5-6 with TRBJ1-2, with D uncertain. This CDR3 is built from 11 residues. Trimming cost V 8 bases and J 4 bases, with 9 bases left between them. Germline V gene sequence: CDR1 SGHDT, CDR2 YYEEEE. This chain's CDR3 is CASSSRYGYTF. CDR3 sequence (DNA): TGTGCCAGTAGTTCCCGCTATGGCTACACCTTC.